This TCR beta chain derives from a study of metastatic and nonmetastatic thyroid tumors. Study-level background: Peripheral blood and tumor or nodule samples from malignant and benign thyroid patients were compared. Study results and limitations: In blood and tumor, TCR beta diversity was reportedly significantly higher in malignant thyroid tumors than in benign nodules.

With MiXCR, TCRdb reprocessed the PCR reads. Among tens of thousands of clones listed, roughly 25% were seen once. Nobody among the patients had been given any treatment before thyroid surgery. The CDR3 has 16 amino acids. The V end lost 2 bases, the J end lost 6 bases, and 18 bases lay between the germline ends. This clone occurred many times. What it binds is unknown. The J gene is TRBJ2-3, the V gene TRBV12-3 or TRBV12-4; tentatively, D is TRBD2 (5 bases). Sequenced material: blood. The clonotype comes from a female donor with papillary thyroid cancer or a benign thyroid nodule (not recorded which). Some clones in this sample may be carry-over from other donors' samples. CDR3 sequence: CASSLRASTPPDTQYF. In nucleotides, the CDR3 is TGTGCCAGCAGTTTAAGGGCTAGCACTCCGCCCGATACGCAGTATTTT.